Below are 17 T cell receptor beta chains sequenced from a single sample in a study of cytomegalovirus exposure and HLA in healthy donors. The PCR contained 60 Vbeta and 13 Jbeta primers. The repertoire was sequenced with immunoSEQ multiplex PCR; TCRdb's copy has only in-frame clones and lacks some. In the table there are around 210,000 clones, around four fifths of which are singletons. The specimen was PBMCs. These receptors originate from a middle-aged man in good health and CMV-seronegative.

This sequence joins TRBV4-2 and TRBJ2-7; 13 bases align to TRBD2. The J segment lost 6 bases and the V segment lost 4 bases, leaving 6 bases of the junction unmatched. Germline CDR1 LGHNA, CDR2 YNFKEQ. The CDR3 loop spans 15 amino acids. The CDR3 nucleotides are TGTGCCAGCAGCCTCGGACTAGCGGGAGAGGGCGAGCAGTACTTC. Its translation is CASSLGLAGEGEQYF.

The J gene is TRBJ2-3, the V gene TRBV19, with TRBD2 matching over 8 bases. CDR3 length: 15 amino acids. CDR1 and CDR2 (germline): LNHDA, SQIVND (reference sequence). J gave up 1 base and V 1 base, and 1 base lay outside the gene matches. CDR3 protein: CASSIGSGGTDTQYF. CDR3 nucleotides: TGTGCCAGTAGTATAGGTAGCGGGGGCACAGATACGCAGTATTTT. Supplemented by reference TRBV19 and TRBJ2-3, the full variable domain reads DGGITQSPKYLFRKEGQNVTLSCEQNLNHDAMYWYRQDPGQGLRLIYYSQIVNDFQKGDIAEGYSVSREKKESFPLTVTSAQKNPTAFYLCASSIGSGGTDTQYFGPGTRLTVL.

This clone is a singleton in its sample. V is TRBV13 and J is TRBJ2-7; TRBD2 matches 8 bases. The CDR3 has 14 residues. Trimming removed 4 bases from V and 3 bases from J; junction bases left unmatched: 5. Germline V gene lookup returns CDR1 PRHDT and CDR2 FYEKMQ (reference sequence). The CDR3 coding sequence is TGTGCCAGCAGCTCCTTTACTAGCGGCTACGAGCAGTACTTC. Protein: CASSSFTSGYEQYF.

This chain links TRBV5-6 with TRBJ2-7, with 7 bases lining up with TRBD1. Losses at the gene ends were 2 bases for V and 4 bases for J; bases not matched to a gene: 3. The length of the CDR3 is 13 residues. Looked up from germline, CDR1 is SGHDT and CDR2 is YYEEEE. As DNA, the CDR3 is TGTGCCAGCAGCTTTACAGGGGAATACGAGCAGTACTTC. Residues: CASSFTGEYEQYF. The variable domain in full, completed from reference TRBV5-6 and TRBJ2-7, reads DAGVTQSPTHLIKTRGQQVTLRCSPKSGHDTVSWYQQALGQGPQFIFQYYEEEERQRGNFPDRFSGHQFPNYSSELNVNALLLGDSALYLCASSFTGEYEQYFGPGTRLTVT.

V gene TRBV5-4 combines with J gene TRBJ2-6, with D perhaps TRBD1 (5 bases). This CDR3 spans 18 amino acids. Between the trimmed V and J ends, which lost 7 bases and 4 bases, there was a span of 24 bases. The germline V gene encodes CDR1 SGHNT and CDR2 YYREEE (reference sequence). Here the CDR3 reads CASSNEWGSPEGANVLTF. The CDR3 DNA sequence: TGTGCCAGCTCCAACGAGTGGGGCAGCCCCGAAGGGGCCAACGTCCTGACTTTC.

The chain links TRBV6-1 to TRBJ1-2; the D gene is possibly TRBD1 (5 bases). Germline V gene data show CDR1 as MNHNS and CDR2 as SASEGT. This CDR3 has 15 residues. Deletions cut 8 bases from V and 5 bases from J, with 21 bases between. The DNA for the CDR3 is TGTGCCAGCTCTGGAGAGTTTGGCTCAGGGTATGGCTACACCTTC. Translation: CASSGEFGSGYGYTF.

This clone was seen a few times. This rearrangement joins TRBV27 to TRBJ2-7, with D uncertain. CDR1 is MNHEY, CDR2 SMNVEV, per germline (reference sequence). Trimming took 0 bases from V and 3 from J, leaving 6 bases between them. CDR3 length equals 13 residues. The DNA of the CDR3 is TGTGCCAGCAGTTTATCGTCCGGCTACGAGCAGTACTTC. Translated: CASSLSSGYEQYF.

This chain connects TRBV2 to TRBJ1-1, with 7 bases identical to TRBD1. J was trimmed by 1 base and V by 6 bases; bases with no gene match: 5. The V gene's germline CDR1 is SNHLY and CDR2 FYNNEI. The CDR3 spans 14 residues. CDR3 amino acids: CASRLRQGNTEAFF. CDR3 DNA: TGTGCCAGCAGACTCAGACAGGGGAACACTGAAGCTTTCTTT.

The chain joins TRBV27 to TRBJ2-1; D may be TRBD1 (6 bases). Per the germline V gene, CDR1 is MNHEY and CDR2 is SMNVEV (reference sequence). The CDR3 is 11 residues long. The V end lost 5 bases, the J end lost 9 bases, and 8 bases lay between the germline ends. The CDR3: CASSRGSEQFF. The CDR3 DNA reads TGTGCCAGCAGTAGGGGGTCTGAGCAGTTCTTC.

V gene TRBV5-1 combines with J gene TRBJ1-4; D is perhaps TRBD1 (6 bases). The V and J ends lost 4 bases and 0 bases respectively, with 10 bases between them. CDR3 length: 15 residues. Germline V lookup: CDR1 SGHRS, CDR2 YFSETQ. The CDR3 spells CASSGQSATNEKLFF. The CDR3 coding sequence is TGCGCCAGCAGCGGACAGAGCGCAACTAATGAAAAACTGTTTTTT.

The J gene is TRBJ1-5, the V gene TRBV19, with D possibly TRBD1 on 5 matching bases. There are 14 residues in the CDR3. The ends were cut back, 7 bases at V and 3 bases at J, with 13 bases in the middle. The germline V gene has CDR1 LNHDA and CDR2 SQIVND (reference sequence). The CDR3 coding sequence is TGTGCCAGTAAAAGAACAGGAAACAATCAGCCCCAGCATTTT. This translates into CASKRTGNNQPQHF.

J is TRBJ2-3 and V is TRBV7-9; 9 bases align to TRBD2. The V gene's germline CDR1 is SEHNR and CDR2 FQNEAQ (reference sequence). The CDR3 consists of 13 residues. J gave up 5 bases and V 10 bases, and 7 bases lay outside the gene matches. The CDR3: CAIPGLAVDTQYF. The CDR3 DNA follows: TGTGCCATCCCGGGACTAGCTGTAGATACGCAGTATTTT.

This clone was counted a few times. The rearrangement links TRBV19 to TRBJ2-1; no firm D call. The V gene's germline CDR1 is LNHDA and CDR2 SQIVND (reference sequence). There are 12 residues in the CDR3. The V and J ends lost 6 bases and 6 bases respectively, with 9 bases between them. Here the CDR3 DNA reads TGTGCCAGTAGATCTAGGAGCAATGAGCAGTTCTTC. Amino acid sequence: CASRSRSNEQFF.

This clone appeared once. This chain links TRBV2 with TRBJ1-2, with D possibly TRBD1 on 5 matching bases. Germline CDR1 and CDR2: SNHLY and FYNNEI. CDR3 length equals 15 residues. V was trimmed by 1 base and J by 4 bases, leaving 13 bases between them. The CDR3 reads CASSEGGVRAYGYTF. DNA of the CDR3: TGTGCCAGCAGTGAAGGAGGTGTCAGGGCCTATGGCTACACCTTC.

In DNA form, the CDR3 reads TGTCTATCCGTTAGCTCCTACAATGAGCAGTTCTTC. Translating it yields CLSVSSYNEQFF. The gene calls are TRBV28 and TRBJ2-1; D unclear. The CDR3 sequence is 12 residues long. The germline gives CDR1 MDHEN, CDR2 SYDVKM.

This clone is a singleton in its sample. The J gene is TRBJ2-7, the V gene TRBV5-1, with 8 nucleotides matching TRBD1. Germline assignment: CDR1 SGHRS and CDR2 YFSETQ. Trimming cost V 0 bases and J 5 bases; bases outside gene matches: 4. The CDR3 runs 14 residues. The CDR3 DNA follows: TGCGCCAGCAGCTTGGGGACAGGGTCGCACGAGCAGTACTTC. Translated: CASSLGTGSHEQYF.

The chain combines TRBV7-9 with TRBJ2-3; a weak D match, TRBD1 (7 bases). Trimming pared 4 bases from V and 10 bases from J, leaving 12 bases between. The CDR3 is made up of 12 amino acids. CDR1 and CDR2 (germline): SEHNR, FQNEAQ (reference sequence). CDR3 nucleotide sequence: TGTGCCAGCAGCTCGGCGGGGACAGCGCAGTATTTT. It translates to CASSSAGTAQYF.